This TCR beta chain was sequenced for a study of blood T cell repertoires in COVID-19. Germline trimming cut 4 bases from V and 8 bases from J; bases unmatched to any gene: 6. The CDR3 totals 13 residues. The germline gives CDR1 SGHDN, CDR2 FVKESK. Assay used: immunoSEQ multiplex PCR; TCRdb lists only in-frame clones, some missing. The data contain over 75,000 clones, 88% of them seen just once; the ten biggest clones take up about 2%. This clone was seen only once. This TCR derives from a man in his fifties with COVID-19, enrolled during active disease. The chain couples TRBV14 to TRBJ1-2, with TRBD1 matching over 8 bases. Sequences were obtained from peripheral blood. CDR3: CASSPTRTGGYTF. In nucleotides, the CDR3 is TGTGCCAGCAGCCCGACTCGGACAGGGGGCTACACCTTC. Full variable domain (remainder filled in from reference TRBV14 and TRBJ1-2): EAGVTQFPSHSVIEKGQTVTLRCDPISGHDNLYWYRRVMGKEIKFLLHFVKESKQDESGMPNNRFLAERTGGTYSTLKVQPAELEDSGVYFCASSPTRTGGYTFGSGTRLTVV.